One and the same sample provided the 27 T cell receptor beta chains below, sequenced in a study of Graves' ophthalmopathy and Graves' hyperthyroidism. The authors amplified TCR beta CDR3 regions, and they did so from RNA transcripts for repertoire sequencing. HTBI primers were used in a first-round RT-PCR, which preceded a second-round multiplex PCR. One entry per CDR3 protein, called by TCRdb with MiXCR from the multiplex PCR reads. The table lists about 220,000 distinct CDR3 sequences, roughly a fifth of them singletons. Sequences were obtained from peripheral blood. Receptor source: a woman aged 45-65 years with Graves' ophthalmopathy.

Notes on this clonotype: A much larger clone differs from this one at a single base, so this may be a read error. V is TRBV6-1 and J is TRBJ2-2; D gene uncertain. Germline V gene sequence: CDR1 MNHNS, CDR2 SASEGT. V lost 1 base, J lost 6 bases, and 6 bases lay in between. This CDR3 has 13 amino acids. The CDR3 nucleotides are TGTGCCAGCAGTGAAGAACCTTCCGGGGAGCTGTTTTTT. Translating it yields CASSEEPSGELFF.

This clonotype was picked up many times. The chain has TRBV5-1 and TRBJ1-2; D gene ambiguous. This CDR3 region has 14 residues. Germline V gene sequence: CDR1 SGHRS, CDR2 YFSETQ. V was shortened by 9 bases and J by 2 bases, with 17 bases between the two germline ends. CDR3 coding DNA: TGCGCCACCAGACGAGACATGGTCAACTATGGCTACACCTTC. Translating it yields CATRRDMVNYGYTF.

This clonotype was seen ten or more times. V usage is TRBV27 and J usage is TRBJ1-2; the match to TRBD1 covers 9 bases. V was clipped by 5 bases and J by 7 bases; unmatched bases: 11. The germline V gene has CDR1 MNHEY and CDR2 SMNVEV (reference sequence). The CDR3 spans 15 residues. The CDR3 bases are TGTGCCAGCAGTCCCCGGGACAGGGTTCAACTTGGCTACACCTTC. Amino acids: CASSPRDRVQLGYTF.

This clonotype was recorded at least ten times. The chain carries TRBV10-1 and TRBJ1-1; 10 nucleotides align to TRBD1. CDR1 is WNHNN and CDR2 is SYGVQD in the germline V gene (reference sequence). V shed 3 bases, J shed 5 bases, and the junction held 6 bases outside the gene matches. The CDR3 covers 15 residues. The CDR3 coding sequence is TGCGCCAGCAGTGACCCGGGACAGGGGATAACTGAAGCTTTCTTT. Translating it yields CASSDPGQGITEAFF.

This clonotype showed up just once. The chain uses TRBV7-2 and TRBJ2-7; the D is unclear. The CDR3 consists of 13 residues. Germline V gene sequence: CDR1 SGHTA, CDR2 FQGNSA. V lost 5 bases and J lost 6, with 14 bases in between. The CDR3 nucleotides are TGTGCCAGCAGCGCCGGTAGGGTCGGCGAGCAGTACTTC. Translating gives CASSAGRVGEQYF. Variable domain in full (rest from reference TRBV7-2 and TRBJ2-7): GAGVSQSPSNKVTEKGKDVELRCDPISGHTALYWYRQSLGQGLEFLIYFQGNSAPDKSGLPSDRFSAERTGGSVSTLTIQRTQQEDSAVYLCASSAGRVGEQYFGPGTRLTVT.

This clonotype was detected ten times or more. The genes are TRBV4-2 and TRBJ2-5, with 15 bases lining up with TRBD2. This CDR3 is 16 amino acids long. V shed 4 bases, J shed 4 bases, and the junction held 4 bases outside the gene matches. Germline-derived CDR1 and CDR2 are LGHNA and YNFKEQ. CDR3 nucleotides: TGTGCCAGCAGCCTGGGACTAGCGGGAGGAGTAGAGACCCAGTACTTC. It translates to CASSLGLAGGVETQYF.

The rearrangement joins TRBV24-1 to TRBJ2-5; TRBD2 matches 8 bases. This CDR3 contains 15 residues. Looked up from germline, CDR1 is KGHDR and CDR2 is SFDVKD. With V trimmed by 5 bases and J by 4 bases, 8 bases remained unmatched. This chain's CDR3 is CATSVQRGTGETQYF. For the CDR3, the DNA is TGTGCCACCAGTGTACAGCGGGGGACGGGAGAGACCCAGTACTTC.

This clonotype was recorded many times. This chain connects TRBV12-3 or TRBV12-4 to TRBJ2-2; 7 bases align to TRBD1. The CDR3 extends over 15 amino acids. Trimming removed 5 bases from V and 4 bases from J; junction bases left unmatched: 7. The CDR3 region has the DNA TGTGCCAGCAGTGCAAAGGACAGGATCACCGGGGAGCTGTTTTTT. Translated: CASSAKDRITGELFF.

This clonotype was picked up many times. The chain recombines TRBV6-5 with TRBJ2-5; possibly TRBD2 for D (6 bases). The CDR3 covers 13 residues. V was pared by 7 bases and J by 5 bases, with 14 bases between. Germline CDR1 reads MNHEY; CDR2 reads SVGAGI. CDR3 residues: CASIKVRGETQYF. The CDR3 bases are TGTGCCAGCATAAAGGTCCGGGGGGAGACCCAGTACTTC.

This clonotype has more than one count but fewer than ten. The chain couples TRBV20-1 to TRBJ2-5; D uncertain. Germline CDR1 DFQATT, CDR2 SNEGSKA (reference sequence). Trimming stripped 0 bases from V and 4 bases from J, with 6 bases between. The CDR3 covers 12 residues. CDR3 coding DNA: TGCAGTGCTAGAGATTTAAGAGAGACCCAGTACTTC. Residues: CSARDLRETQYF.

This clonotype was counted many times. The chain uses TRBV11-2 and TRBJ2-2; D gene uncertain. Germline V gene lookup returns CDR1 SGHAT and CDR2 FQNNGV. V shed 5 bases and J shed 5 bases, with 12 bases lying between them. The CDR3 extends over 14 amino acids. DNA for the CDR3: TGTGCCAGCAGCCCCCTTGCCCGTACCGGGGAGCTGTTTTTT. Residues: CASSPLARTGELFF.

This clonotype has more than one count but fewer than ten. A much larger clone is a single base away; this may be a read error. The chain recombines TRBV20-1 with TRBJ1-3; D is unresolved. The germline gives CDR1 DFQATT, CDR2 SNEGSKA (reference sequence). CDR3 length equals 14 residues. CDR3 sequence reads: CRARERDSGNTIYF. The CDR3 region has the DNA TGCAGAGCTAGAGAGCGGGACTCTGGAAACACCATATATTTT.

This clonotype was counted ten times or more. The chain has TRBV2 and TRBJ2-5; D remains ambiguous. V was trimmed by 7 bases and J by 4 bases, leaving 22 bases between them. This CDR3 contains 16 residues. The V gene's germline CDR1 is SNHLY and CDR2 FYNNEI. The CDR3, as DNA: TGTGCCAGCACGACACCCGCACTATCGGGTTTAGAGACCCAGTACTTC. This gives the protein CASTTPALSGLETQYF.

This clonotype was recorded at least ten times. The chain links TRBV11-1 to TRBJ2-5, with TRBD1 matching over 10 bases. The CDR3 loop spans 17 amino acids. Trimming at V came to 2 bases and at J to 3 bases, leaving 9 bases not matched to a gene. Germline loops: CDR1 SGHAT, CDR2 FQDESV (reference sequence). Here the CDR3 reads CASSLLRGQGNEETQYF. The CDR3, as DNA: TGTGCCAGCAGCTTATTGAGGGGACAGGGGAATGAAGAGACCCAGTACTTC.

The CDR3 loop is CASSYTKGYGYTF. CDR3 bases: TGTGCCAGCAGCTACACGAAGGGTTATGGCTACACCTTC. The chain couples TRBV12-3 or TRBV12-4 to TRBJ1-2; D gene ambiguous. With 6 bases removed from V and 5 bases from J, the gap between germline ends came to 13 bases. The CDR3 is made up of 13 amino acids.

The V call is TRBV30, the J call TRBJ2-7, with 8 bases aligning to TRBD1. CDR1 is GTSNPN, CDR2 SVGIG, per germline (reference sequence). V lost 0 bases and J lost 6; bases outside the gene matches: 22. There are 19 residues in the CDR3. In DNA form, the CDR3 reads TGTGCCTGGAGTGTAAGTCAGGCCAGGACAGGGAGCTTCCCACGCGAGCAGTACTTC. Amino acid sequence: CAWSVSQARTGSFPREQYF.

This clonotype was seen many times. This chain links TRBV19 with TRBJ1-5; TRBD1 might be the D (6 bases). V shed 3 bases and J shed 7 bases, with 13 bases lying between them. The length of the CDR3 is 14 residues. The germline gives CDR1 LNHDA, CDR2 SQIVND (reference sequence). CDR3 amino acids: CASSIQGSGQPQHF. The CDR3 DNA sequence: TGTGCCAGTAGTATCCAGGGGTCGGGACAGCCCCAGCATTTT. Looking up the rest from reference TRBV19 and TRBJ1-5 gives the full variable domain: DGGITQSPKYLFRKEGQNVTLSCEQNLNHDAMYWYRQDPGQGLRLIYYSQIVNDFQKGDIAEGYSVSREKKESFPLTVTSAQKNPTAFYLCASSIQGSGQPQHFGDGTRLSIL.

This clonotype showed up just a few times. V is TRBV5-1 and J is TRBJ2-5; D may be TRBD2 (6 bases). The CDR3 covers 14 residues. Per the germline V gene, CDR1 is SGHRS and CDR2 is YFSETQ. The V and J ends lost 4 bases and 0 bases respectively, with 10 bases between them. The CDR3 coding sequence is TGCGCCAGCAGCATGTGGGGGGACCAAGAGACCCAGTACTTC. It yields the protein CASSMWGDQETQYF.

This clonotype was seen repeatedly, ten times or more. The DNA of the CDR3 is TGCGCCAGCAGCCTGGGACAGGAACGATCCTACGAGCAGTACTTC. Amino acid sequence: CASSLGQERSYEQYF. The rearrangement joins TRBV5-1 to TRBJ2-7, with 8 bases identical to TRBD1. The CDR3 has 15 amino acids. Germline trimming cut 4 bases from V and 1 base from J; bases unmatched to any gene: 7. Germline loops: CDR1 SGHRS, CDR2 YFSETQ.

This clonotype was recorded many times. The chain uses TRBV30 and TRBJ1-2; D is unresolved. Per germline, CDR1 GTSNPN and CDR2 SVGIG (reference sequence). V dropped 5 bases and J dropped 5 bases, with 15 bases sitting between them. There are 13 residues in the CDR3. CDR3 sequence: CAWDKVMLYGYTF. Here the CDR3 DNA reads TGTGCCTGGGATAAGGTCATGTTGTATGGCTACACCTTC. The variable domain in full, with the rest retrieved from reference TRBV30 and TRBJ1-2, is SQTIHQWPATLVQPVGSPLSLECTVEGTSNPNLYWYRQAAGRGLQLLFYSVGIGQISSEVPQNLSASRPQDRQFILSSKKLLLSDSGFYLCAWDKVMLYGYTFGSGTRLTVV.

Many counts were recorded for this clonotype. V is TRBV11-2 and J is TRBJ2-7; D may be TRBD2 (7 bases). Germline assignment: CDR1 SGHAT and CDR2 FQNNGV. With 5 bases removed from V and 2 bases from J, the gap between germline ends came to 22 bases. This CDR3 is 17 amino acids long. CDR3 DNA sequence: TGTGCCAGCAGCGGACAGACACCGACTAGCTCGCCCTACGAGCAGTACTTC. It codes for CASSGQTPTSSPYEQYF.

In this sample, this clonotype turned up a few times. The chain links TRBV4-1 to TRBJ2-6; TRBD1 aligns across 7 bases. The CDR3 is 18 residues long. Germline values: CDR1 MGHRA, CDR2 YSYEKL. V lost 0 bases to trimming and J lost 2 bases; unmatched junction nucleotides: 7. CDR3 protein: CASSQDTGDEAGANVLTF. DNA of the CDR3: TGCGCCAGCAGCCAAGATACAGGGGATGAGGCTGGGGCCAACGTCCTGACTTTC.

In its sample, this clonotype was seen many times. This chain connects TRBV2 to TRBJ2-5; a possible D gene is TRBD2 (5 bases). CDR1 and CDR2 from the germline V gene are SNHLY and FYNNEI. CDR3 length equals 13 residues. V was trimmed by 8 bases and J by 4 bases, leaving 14 bases between them. The CDR3 DNA reads TGTGCCAGCGCTATCCGGGAAAGAGAGACCCAGTACTTC. Translated, it gives CASAIRERETQYF.

This clonotype appeared many times. V gene TRBV7-3 combines with J gene TRBJ2-2; 8 bases line up with TRBD2. V was clipped by 2 bases and J by 4 bases; unmatched bases: 6. From germline, CDR1 is SGHTA and CDR2 FQGTGA. The CDR3 runs 16 residues. The CDR3 region is CASSLESGGGTGELFF. The CDR3, as DNA: TGTGCCAGCAGCTTAGAATCGGGAGGGGGCACCGGGGAGCTGTTTTTT.

At least ten counts were recorded for this clonotype. The J gene is TRBJ1-2, the V gene TRBV5-1; D not certain. CDR1 SGHRS and CDR2 YFSETQ come from the germline V gene. CDR3 length equals 15 residues. Trimming took 4 bases from V and 5 from J, leaving 18 bases between them. CDR3 sequence reads: CASSPMDLSEYGYTF. CDR3 nucleotides: TGCGCCAGCAGCCCGATGGACCTATCGGAGTATGGCTACACCTTC.

The V and J genes are TRBV27 and TRBJ1-5; weak D call: TRBD1 (6 bases). Germline-derived CDR1 and CDR2 are MNHEY and SMNVEV (reference sequence). Trimming shortened V by 4 bases and J by 8 bases, and 18 bases separated the two germline ends. CDR3 length: 15 amino acids. DNA of the CDR3: TGTGCCAGCAGTTACTCTTGGGGGCATCCGGAGCCCCAGCATTTT. Translated: CASSYSWGHPEPQHF.

This clonotype was detected many times. The chain is built from TRBV29-1 and TRBJ2-7; possibly TRBD1 or TRBD2 for D (5 bases each). Trimming left V 7 bases short and J 4 bases short, with 17 bases between. From germline, CDR1 is SQVTM and CDR2 ANQGSEA. The CDR3 length is 13 residues. The DNA of the CDR3 is TGCAGCGGGTGGGACCCGACGCATTACGAGCAGTACTTC. Translating it yields CSGWDPTHYEQYF.